What follows are 32 T cell receptor beta chains derived from one specimen sequenced in a study of OX40 agonist ivuxolimab in advanced cancers. Libraries were prepared by immunoSEQ multiplex PCR; TCRdb keeps only in-frame clonotypes and omits some of them. The repertoire consists of 20,000 to 30,000 clones, with about 85% occurring once and the leading ten covering approximately 16%. The source was CD4+ or CD8+ T cells sorted from blood, collected in a trial of the OX40 agonist ivuxolimab. The receptors shown here come from an adult with an advanced solid tumor such as melanoma, head and neck, liver or kidney cancer.

The chain is built from TRBV7-6 and TRBJ2-5, with 7 bases fitting TRBD1. This CDR3 has 15 amino acids. CDR1 is SGHVS and CDR2 is FNYEAQ in the germline V gene. The J segment lost 2 bases and the V segment lost 0 bases, leaving 3 bases of the junction unmatched. The CDR3 nucleotides are TGTGCCAGCAGCTTAGCCAGGGGGAGTCAAGAGACCCAGTACTTC. This sequence encodes CASSLARGSQETQYF.

This clone was picked up a small number of times. The gene calls are TRBV6-5 and TRBJ2-1; a weak D match, TRBD1 (6 bases). Germline values: CDR1 MNHEY, CDR2 SVGAGI. The CDR3 is 14 residues long. The germline V and J ends were trimmed by 1 base and 8 bases, with 12 bases remaining between them. CDR3 nucleotide sequence: TGTGCCAGCAGTTACTGGCAGGGGTTGGATGAGCAGTTCTTC. Its translation is CASSYWQGLDEQFF.

The chain links TRBV2 to TRBJ2-7; D not certain. Trimming cost V 5 bases and J 5 bases, with 10 bases left between them. The CDR3 has 12 residues. Germline V lookup: CDR1 SNHLY, CDR2 FYNNEI. The CDR3 nucleotides read TGTGCCAGCAGTAAGCTAGACAACGAGCAGTACTTC. Amino acids: CASSKLDNEQYF.

The chain joins TRBV18 to TRBJ2-1; TRBD2 aligns across 10 bases. The V segment lost 4 bases and the J segment 9 bases; nucleotides outside the gene matches: 9. The CDR3 is made up of 15 amino acids. Looked up from germline, CDR1 is KGHSH and CDR2 is LQKENI. The DNA for the CDR3 is TGTGCCAGCTCACGCGCCGGGACTAGCGTCGCTGAGCAGTTCTTC. Its translation: CASSRAGTSVAEQFF.

The chain combines TRBV19 with TRBJ2-1; 8 bases line up with TRBD2. V trimming: 3 bases; J trimming: 0 bases; junction bases outside the gene matches: 4. The length of the CDR3 is 16 residues. Germline-derived CDR1 and CDR2 are LNHDA and SQIVND (reference sequence). The CDR3 nucleotides are TGTGCCAGTAGTATCAAGCGGGGGAGCTCCTACAATGAGCAGTTCTTC. Its translation: CASSIKRGSSYNEQFF.

J is TRBJ1-1 and V is TRBV5-4; TRBD1 is a possible D gene (5 bases). This CDR3 region has 15 residues. V was trimmed by 4 bases and J by 4 bases, leaving 17 bases between them. Germline CDR1 reads SGHNT; CDR2 reads YYREEE (reference sequence). CDR3: CASSRPDNLGTEAFF. CDR3 bases: TGTGCCAGCAGCCGACCGGACAACTTAGGCACTGAAGCTTTCTTT.

This clone was found once. The V gene is TRBV4-3, the J gene TRBJ1-5; no clear D gene. V lost 1 base and J lost 1, with 5 bases in between. CDR3 length equals 14 residues. The V gene's germline CDR1 is LGHNA and CDR2 YSLEER. The CDR3 reads CASSQVRSNQPQHF. The CDR3, as DNA: TGCGCCAGCAGCCAAGTAAGAAGCAATCAGCCCCAGCATTTT.

V is TRBV7-2 and J is TRBJ2-1; 7 positions agree with TRBD1. Germline V gene lookup returns CDR1 SGHTA and CDR2 FQGNSA. The CDR3 has 15 residues. The trim removed 5 bases at V and 4 bases at J, leaving 8 bases unmatched. CDR3 coding DNA: TGTGCCAGCAGCCCAGGGACAGTTCTTTACAATGAGCAGTTCTTC. Translated: CASSPGTVLYNEQFF.

The rearrangement joins TRBV29-1 to TRBJ1-4; D gene uncertain. V shed 0 bases and J shed 4 bases, with 12 bases lying between them. CDR3 length: 15 amino acids. The germline gives CDR1 SQVTM, CDR2 ANQGSEA. The CDR3 bases are TGCAGCGTTGAAGATCTGTGCCGTCTTAATGAAAAACTGTTTTTT. Its translation: CSVEDLCRLNEKLFF.

Concerning this clone itself: Mismatch with germline at one junction end may stem from a read error. The chain couples TRBV15 to TRBJ2-2; TRBD1 might be the D (5 bases). This CDR3 spans 15 amino acids. Germline V lookup: CDR1 LNHNV, CDR2 YYDKDF (reference sequence). This CDR3 is CATGSRVLIAGELFF. CDR3 bases: TGTGCCACCGGCAGCAGGGTTCTGATCGCCGGGGAGCTGTTTTTT. The full variable domain, rest sourced from reference TRBV15 and TRBJ2-2, is DAMVIQNPRYQVTQFGKPVTLSCSQTLNHNVMYWYQQKSSQAPKLLFHYYDKDFNNEADTPDNFQSRRPNTSFCFLDIRSPGLGDTAMYLCATGSRVLIAGELFFGEGSRLTVL.

The V and J genes are TRBV7-3 and TRBJ2-3; the D gene is possibly TRBD2 (6 bases). The CDR3 totals 18 residues. Germline values: CDR1 SGHTA, CDR2 FQGTGA. V dropped 5 bases and J dropped 0 bases, with 21 bases sitting between them. DNA for the CDR3: TGTGCCAGCAGCCCTAGGGCAACGGCGGGGTCTAGCACAGATACGCAGTATTTT. This codes for CASSPRATAGSSTDTQYF.

This clone is termed large. The V and J genes are TRBV19 and TRBJ2-7; 10 positions agree with TRBD1. The CDR3 loop spans 14 amino acids. Germline V CDR1 and CDR2: LNHDA, SQIVND (reference sequence). V lost 9 bases to trimming and J lost 7 bases; unmatched junction nucleotides: 12. This CDR3 reads CASELTGGIGEQYF. In DNA, the CDR3 is TGTGCCAGCGAGCTGACAGGGGGCATCGGGGAGCAGTACTTC.

The chain has TRBV11-3 and TRBJ2-5; 7 bases are shared with TRBD2. The germline gives CDR1 SGHNT, CDR2 YENEEA. This CDR3 contains 18 residues. V dropped 5 bases and J dropped 4; count of bases not matched to a gene: 19. DNA for the CDR3: TGTGCCAGCAGCCTTTGGGGGGGATCTAGAGATGTTATAGAGACCCAGTACTTC. Its protein is CASSLWGGSRDVIETQYF.

This clone appeared a single time. The sample contains more than one DNA sequence encoding this CDR3. The chain employs TRBV7-9 and TRBJ1-1, with 11 bases matching TRBD1. Looked up from germline, CDR1 is SEHNR and CDR2 is FQNEAQ (reference sequence). CDR3 size: 15 residues. V lost 7 bases and J lost 3; bases outside the gene matches: 7. The CDR3 nucleotides are TGTGCCAGCAACCGGGACAGGGGGACCCACACTGAAGCTTTCTTT. Its protein is CASNRDRGTHTEAFF. The variable domain in full, with the rest retrieved from reference TRBV7-9 and TRBJ1-1, is DTGVSQNPRHKITKRGQNVTFRCDPISEHNRLYWYRQTLGQGPEFLTYFQNEAQLEKSRLLSDRFSAERPKGSFSTLEIQRTEQGDSAMYLCASNRDRGTHTEAFFGQGTRLTVV.

This chain links TRBV5-8 with TRBJ1-2; tentative D call: TRBD1 (6 bases). This CDR3 has 14 amino acids. V was clipped by 6 bases and J by 3 bases, with 15 bases between them. Germline V gene data show CDR1 as SGHTS and CDR2 as YDEGEE. CDR3 DNA: TGTGCCAGCAACCCAACAGGGTATGACTATGGCTACACCTTC. It encodes CASNPTGYDYGYTF.

V usage is TRBV19 and J usage is TRBJ2-2; 11 positions match TRBD1. The germline CDR1 and CDR2 sequences are LNHDA and SQIVND (reference sequence). The junction had 12 bases not matched to a gene; V was cut back by 8 bases and J by 7 bases. This CDR3 is built from 16 residues. CDR3 in DNA: TGTGCCAGTGGGTTAATCGGACAGGGGGCAATCGGGGAGCTGTTTTTT. Amino acid sequence: CASGLIGQGAIGELFF.

The chain couples TRBV27 to TRBJ1-1; possible D gene TRBD1, 5 bases. V lost 3 bases and J lost 3, with 17 bases in between. The CDR3 spans 16 residues. Germline V lookup: CDR1 MNHEY, CDR2 SMNVEV (reference sequence). The CDR3 sequence is CASSFGGARRDTEAFF. The CDR3 coding sequence is TGTGCCAGCAGTTTTGGAGGGGCCCGCAGGGACACTGAAGCTTTCTTT.

The rearrangement links TRBV6-6 to TRBJ1-5; D perhaps matches TRBD1 (5 bases). There are 11 residues in the CDR3. Trimming left V 6 bases short and J 6 bases short, with 6 bases between. CDR1 MNHNY and CDR2 SVGAGI come from the germline V gene (reference sequence). The CDR3 DNA reads as TGTGCCAGCAGCCAGGGTCAGCCCCAGCATTTT. Protein product: CASSQGQPQHF.

This sequence joins TRBV7-6 and TRBJ1-6, with unresolved D. In germline, CDR1 is SGHVS, CDR2 FNYEAQ. Trimming cost V 0 bases and J 10 bases, with 10 bases left between them. The CDR3 is 14 amino acids. The CDR3 protein is CASSLASQDSPLHF. The DNA of the CDR3 is TGTGCCAGCAGCTTAGCGTCACAAGACTCACCCCTCCACTTT.

The chain links TRBV4-1 to TRBJ1-2; 10 nucleotides align to TRBD1. From germline, CDR1 is MGHRA and CDR2 YSYEKL. With V trimmed by 2 bases and J by 7 bases, 7 bases remained unmatched. The CDR3 length is 15 residues. The CDR3 DNA is TGCGCCAGCAGCCAAATGACAGGGGGCTGGCGTGGCTACACCTTC. It specifies CASSQMTGGWRGYTF.

V gene TRBV5-4 combines with J gene TRBJ2-3, with TRBD2 matching 14 bases. V shed 3 bases and J 3 bases; nucleotides not matched to a gene: 3. The CDR3 contains 16 residues. Germline lookup yields CDR1 SGHNT and CDR2 YYREEE (reference sequence). CDR3: CASSWGLAGVTDTQYF. The CDR3 DNA follows: TGTGCCAGCAGCTGGGGACTAGCGGGGGTAACAGATACGCAGTATTTT.

The chain uses TRBV6-5 and TRBJ1-1; 7 positions agree with TRBD1. The CDR3 length is 14 residues. CDR1 is MNHEY and CDR2 is SVGAGI in the germline V gene. The V segment lost 5 bases and the J segment 3 bases; nucleotides outside the gene matches: 6. CDR3: CASSRQGEYTEAFF. The CDR3 DNA reads as TGTGCCAGCAGTCGCCAGGGGGAGTACACTGAAGCTTTCTTT.

This chain links TRBV5-1 with TRBJ2-7; 8 bases match TRBD2. The CDR3 loop spans 17 amino acids. V was clipped by 0 bases and J by 1 base; unmatched bases: 9. Germline lookup yields CDR1 SGHRS and CDR2 YFSETQ. In nucleotides, the CDR3 is TGCGCCAGCAGCTTGGATCCAAGCGGGGGTGGTTCCTACGAGCAGTACTTC. Protein: CASSLDPSGGGSYEQYF.

The J gene is TRBJ2-2, the V gene TRBV4-2; D gene unclear. Between the trimmed V and J ends, which lost 1 base and 4 bases, there was a span of 1 base. Looked up from germline, CDR1 is LGHNA and CDR2 is YNFKEQ. This CDR3 is 12 amino acids long. In nucleotides, the CDR3 is TGTGCCAGCAGCCAAGTCACCGGGGAGCTGTTTTTT. Protein product: CASSQVTGELFF.

This clone was counted only a few times. This chain connects TRBV4-3 to TRBJ2-2; D possibly corresponds to TRBD1 (5 bases). V was shortened by 1 base and J by 2 bases, with 14 bases between the two germline ends. Germline V gene data show CDR1 as LGHNA and CDR2 as YSLEER. The CDR3 length is 17 residues. CDR3 region: CASSQAGSGGNTGELFF. The CDR3 DNA reads as TGCGCCAGCAGCCAAGCAGGGTCTGGTGGAAACACCGGGGAGCTGTTTTTT.

The J gene is TRBJ2-2, the V gene TRBV5-1, with D possibly TRBD1 on 6 matching bases. Germline CDR1 and CDR2: SGHRS and YFSETQ. Trimming removed 0 bases from V and 4 bases from J, with 10 bases in between. This CDR3 is built from 15 residues. The CDR3 reads CASSLGDIATGELFF. The CDR3 nucleotides read TGCGCCAGCAGCTTGGGGGACATCGCCACCGGGGAGCTGTTTTTT.

The chain combines TRBV5-4 with TRBJ2-1; a possible D gene is TRBD2 (5 bases). Germline-derived CDR1 and CDR2 are SGHNT and YYREEE (reference sequence). The V gene lost 0 bases and the J gene lost 9 bases, with 7 bases spanning the gap. The CDR3 sequence is 12 residues long. The CDR3 here is CASSLGEGEQFF. CDR3 DNA sequence: TGTGCCAGCAGCTTGGGAGAGGGTGAGCAGTTCTTC.

The rearrangement joins TRBV5-3 to TRBJ1-5; D is perhaps TRBD1 (5 bases). Being an ORF, TRBV5-3 has a function that is uncertain. With 4 bases removed from V and 6 bases from J, the gap between germline ends came to 11 bases. This CDR3 comprises 13 residues. CDR3 nucleotide sequence: TGTGCCAGAAGCCGAGCTAGGGGTCAGCCCCAGCATTTT. Amino acid sequence: CARSRARGQPQHF.

This chain joins TRBV2 and TRBJ1-2, with D perhaps matching TRBD1 (6 bases). The CDR3 length is 16 residues. Trimming stripped 10 bases from V and 2 bases from J, with 23 bases between. From germline, CDR1 is SNHLY and CDR2 FYNNEI. This chain's CDR3 is CATPPTGRTPNYGYTF. In DNA, the CDR3 is TGTGCCACACCACCCACAGGGCGGACCCCAAACTATGGCTACACCTTC.

In DNA, the CDR3 is TGTGCCAGTAGTATTCGGTCCAGGAGCACAGATACGCAGTATTTT. Residues: CASSIRSRSTDTQYF. The rearrangement links TRBV19 to TRBJ2-3; D not resolved. V was clipped by 3 bases and J by 0 bases, with 10 bases between them. Germline CDR1 and CDR2: LNHDA and SQIVND (reference sequence). This CDR3 has 15 residues.

The chain combines TRBV2 with TRBJ1-1; D is ambiguous. V dropped 2 bases and J dropped 4 bases, with 8 bases sitting between them. This CDR3 has 13 amino acids. Per germline, CDR1 SNHLY and CDR2 FYNNEI. CDR3 sequence reads: CASSESGPTEAFF. The CDR3 nucleotides read TGTGCCAGCAGTGAATCTGGTCCCACTGAAGCTTTCTTT.

The chain has TRBV19 and TRBJ1-1; D is ambiguous. Between the trimmed V and J ends, which lost 7 bases and 0 bases, there was a span of 15 bases. Per the germline V gene, CDR1 is LNHDA and CDR2 is SQIVND (reference sequence). The CDR3 spans 15 residues. CDR3 DNA: TGTGCCAGTACCCGGACGGACGTTATGAACACTGAAGCTTTCTTT. Protein: CASTRTDVMNTEAFF.